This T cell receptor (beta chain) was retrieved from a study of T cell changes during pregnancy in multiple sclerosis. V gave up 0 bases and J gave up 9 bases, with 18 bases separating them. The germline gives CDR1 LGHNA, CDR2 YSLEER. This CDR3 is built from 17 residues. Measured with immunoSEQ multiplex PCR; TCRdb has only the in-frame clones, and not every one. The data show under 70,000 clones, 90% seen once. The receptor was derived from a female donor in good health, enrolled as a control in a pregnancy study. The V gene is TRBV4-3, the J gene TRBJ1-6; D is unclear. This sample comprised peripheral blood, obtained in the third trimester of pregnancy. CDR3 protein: CASSQDSERVFGSPLHF. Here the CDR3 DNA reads TGCGCCAGCAGCCAAGATAGTGAGCGTGTTTTCGGTTCACCCCTCCACTTT.